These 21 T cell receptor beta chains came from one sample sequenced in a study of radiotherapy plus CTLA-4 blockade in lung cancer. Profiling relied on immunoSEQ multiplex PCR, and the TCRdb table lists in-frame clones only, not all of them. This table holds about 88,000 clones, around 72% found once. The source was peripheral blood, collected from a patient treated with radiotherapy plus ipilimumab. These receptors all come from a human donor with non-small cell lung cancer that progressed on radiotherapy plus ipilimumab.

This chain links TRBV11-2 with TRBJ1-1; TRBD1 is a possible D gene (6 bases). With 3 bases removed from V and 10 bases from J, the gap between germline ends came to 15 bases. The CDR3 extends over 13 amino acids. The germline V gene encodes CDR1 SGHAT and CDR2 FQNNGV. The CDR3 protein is CASSLRGGDGAFF. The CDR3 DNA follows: TGTGCCAGCAGCTTGAGGGGGGGAGACGGAGCTTTCTTT.

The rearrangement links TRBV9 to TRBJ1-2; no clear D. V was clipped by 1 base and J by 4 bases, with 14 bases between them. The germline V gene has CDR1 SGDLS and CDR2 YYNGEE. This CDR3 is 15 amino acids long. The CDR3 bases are TGTGCCAGCAGCGTAAAAGTGGGGTACCCCTATGGCTACACCTTC. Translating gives CASSVKVGYPYGYTF.

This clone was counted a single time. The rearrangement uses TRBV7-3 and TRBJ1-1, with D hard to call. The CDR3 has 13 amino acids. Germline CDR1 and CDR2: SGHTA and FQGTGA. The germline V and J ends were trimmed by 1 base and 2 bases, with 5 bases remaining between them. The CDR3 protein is CASSLNRNTEAFF. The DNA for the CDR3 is TGTGCCAGCAGCTTAAACCGAAACACTGAAGCTTTCTTT. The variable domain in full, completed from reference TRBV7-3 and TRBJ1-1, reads GAGVSQTPSNKVTEKGKYVELRCDPISGHTALYWYRQSLGQGPEFLIYFQGTGAADDSGLPNDRFFAVRPEGSVSTLKIQRTERGDSAVYLCASSLNRNTEAFFGQGTRLTVV.

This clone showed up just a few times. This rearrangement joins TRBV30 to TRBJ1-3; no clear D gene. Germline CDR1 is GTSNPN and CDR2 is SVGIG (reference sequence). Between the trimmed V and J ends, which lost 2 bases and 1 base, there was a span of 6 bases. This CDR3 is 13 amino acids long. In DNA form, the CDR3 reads TGTGCCTGGAGTTGGCTTTCTGGAAACACCATATATTTT. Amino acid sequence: CAWSWLSGNTIYF.

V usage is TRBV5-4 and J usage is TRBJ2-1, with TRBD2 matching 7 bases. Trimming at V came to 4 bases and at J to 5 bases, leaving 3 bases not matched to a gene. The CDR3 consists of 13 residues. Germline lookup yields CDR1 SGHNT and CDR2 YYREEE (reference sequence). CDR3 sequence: CASSRAGDNEQFF. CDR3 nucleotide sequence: TGTGCCAGCAGCCGGGCGGGGGACAATGAGCAGTTCTTC.

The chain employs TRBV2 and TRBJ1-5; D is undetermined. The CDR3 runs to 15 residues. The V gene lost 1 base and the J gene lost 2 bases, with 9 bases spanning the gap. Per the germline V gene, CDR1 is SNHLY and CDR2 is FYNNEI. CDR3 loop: CASSEGLSGNQPQHF. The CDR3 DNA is TGTGCCAGCAGTGAAGGCCTCAGTGGCAATCAGCCCCAGCATTTT.

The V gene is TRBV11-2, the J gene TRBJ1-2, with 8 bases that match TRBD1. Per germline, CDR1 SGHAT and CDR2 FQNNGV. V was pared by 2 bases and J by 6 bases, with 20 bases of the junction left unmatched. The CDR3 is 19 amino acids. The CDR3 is CASSLSLMGQVPSSDGYTF. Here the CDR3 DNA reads TGTGCCAGCAGCTTAAGCTTAATGGGACAGGTCCCCTCGTCCGATGGCTACACCTTC.

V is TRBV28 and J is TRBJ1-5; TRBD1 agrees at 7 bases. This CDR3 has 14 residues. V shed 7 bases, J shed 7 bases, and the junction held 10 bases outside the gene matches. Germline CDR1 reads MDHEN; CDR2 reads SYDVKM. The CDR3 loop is CASTLRYRGQPQHF. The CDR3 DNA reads TGTGCCAGCACTCTTAGGTACAGGGGCCAGCCCCAGCATTTT. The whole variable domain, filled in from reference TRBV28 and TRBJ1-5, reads DVKVTQSSRYLVKRTGEKVFLECVQDMDHENMFWYRQDPGLGLRLIYFSYDVKMKEKGDIPEGYSVSREKKERFSLILESASTNQTSMYLCASTLRYRGQPQHFGDGTRLSIL.

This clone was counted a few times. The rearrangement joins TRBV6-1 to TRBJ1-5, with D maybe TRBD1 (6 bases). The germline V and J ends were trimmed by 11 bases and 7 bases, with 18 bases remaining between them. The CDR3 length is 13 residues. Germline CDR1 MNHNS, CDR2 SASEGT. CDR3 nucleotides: TGTGCCGTTCAGGGGACGGAGACACAGCCCCAGCATTTT. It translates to CAVQGTETQPQHF.

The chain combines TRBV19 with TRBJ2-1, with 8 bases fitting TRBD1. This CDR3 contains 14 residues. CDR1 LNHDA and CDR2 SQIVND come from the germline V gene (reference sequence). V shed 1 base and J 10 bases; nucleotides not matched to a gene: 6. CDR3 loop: CASSIGGRGREQFF. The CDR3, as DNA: TGTGCCAGTAGTATAGGAGGCAGGGGGCGGGAGCAGTTCTTC.

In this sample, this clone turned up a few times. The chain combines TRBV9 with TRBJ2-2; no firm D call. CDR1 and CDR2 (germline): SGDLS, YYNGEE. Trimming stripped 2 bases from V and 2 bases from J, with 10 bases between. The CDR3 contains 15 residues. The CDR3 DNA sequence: TGTGCCAGCAGCGTGGCTGACCTTAACACCGGGGAGCTGTTTTTT. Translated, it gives CASSVADLNTGELFF.

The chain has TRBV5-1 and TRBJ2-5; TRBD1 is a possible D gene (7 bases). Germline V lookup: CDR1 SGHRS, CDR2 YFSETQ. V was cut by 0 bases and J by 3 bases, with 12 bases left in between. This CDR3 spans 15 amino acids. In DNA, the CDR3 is TGCGCCAGCAGCTTGGAGGGCAGGGGGGAAGAGACCCAGTACTTC. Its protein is CASSLEGRGEETQYF.

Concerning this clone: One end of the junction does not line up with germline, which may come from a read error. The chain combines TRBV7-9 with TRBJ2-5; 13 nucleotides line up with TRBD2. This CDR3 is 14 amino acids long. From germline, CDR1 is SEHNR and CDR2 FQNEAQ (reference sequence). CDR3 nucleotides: TGTGCCAGCAGCTTAGATCTACTAGCGGGAGGGGGGGACTTC. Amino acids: CASSLDLLAGGGDF.

CDR3 sequence: CASSSTASNQPQHF. As DNA, the CDR3 is TGTGCCAGCAGTTCGACAGCTAGCAATCAGCCCCAGCATTTT. The V gene is TRBV6-6, the J gene TRBJ1-5; TRBD1 is a possible D gene (5 bases). The germline V gene has CDR1 MNHNY and CDR2 SVGAGI (reference sequence). Trimming shortened V by 4 bases and J by 0 bases, and 7 bases separated the two germline ends. The CDR3 length is 14 residues.

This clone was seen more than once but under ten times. CDR3 nucleotides: TGTGCCTGGAGATCCCAGGGACCCTCCTACGAGCAGTACTTC. It translates to CAWRSQGPSYEQYF. This chain connects TRBV30 to TRBJ2-7, with D possibly called TRBD1 or TRBD2 (5 bases each). CDR3 length: 14 residues. The V end lost 3 bases, the J end lost 0 bases, and 12 bases lay between the germline ends. Germline V gene data show CDR1 as GTSNPN and CDR2 as SVGIG (reference sequence).

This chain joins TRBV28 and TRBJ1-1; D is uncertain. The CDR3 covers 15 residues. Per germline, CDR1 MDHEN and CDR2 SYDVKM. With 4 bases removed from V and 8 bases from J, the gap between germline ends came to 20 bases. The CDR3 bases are TGTGCCAGCAGTTCCGGCAGACTGGAAGTAACCGAAGCTTTCTTT. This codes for CASSSGRLEVTEAFF. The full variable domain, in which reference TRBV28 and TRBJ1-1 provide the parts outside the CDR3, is DVKVTQSSRYLVKRTGEKVFLECVQDMDHENMFWYRQDPGLGLRLIYFSYDVKMKEKGDIPEGYSVSREKKERFSLILESASTNQTSMYLCASSSGRLEVTEAFFGQGTRLTVV.

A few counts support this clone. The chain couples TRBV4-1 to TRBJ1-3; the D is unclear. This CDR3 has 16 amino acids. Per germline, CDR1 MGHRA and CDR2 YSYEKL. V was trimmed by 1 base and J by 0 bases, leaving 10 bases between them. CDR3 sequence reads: CASSQAQASSGNTIYF. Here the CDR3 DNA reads TGCGCCAGCAGCCAAGCTCAGGCTTCCTCTGGAAACACCATATATTTT.

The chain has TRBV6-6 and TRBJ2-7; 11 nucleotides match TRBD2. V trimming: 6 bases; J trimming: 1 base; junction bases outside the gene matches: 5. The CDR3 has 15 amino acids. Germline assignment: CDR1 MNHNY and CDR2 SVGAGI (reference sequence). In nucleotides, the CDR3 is TGTGCCAGCAGGCCTAGCGGGAGGACGTCCTACGAGCAGTACTTC. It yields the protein CASRPSGRTSYEQYF.

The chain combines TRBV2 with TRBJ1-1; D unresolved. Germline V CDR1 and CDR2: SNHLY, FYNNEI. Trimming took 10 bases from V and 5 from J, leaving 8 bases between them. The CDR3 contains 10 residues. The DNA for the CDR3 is TGTGCCATCCGGGAGACTGAAGCTTTCTTT. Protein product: CAIRETEAFF. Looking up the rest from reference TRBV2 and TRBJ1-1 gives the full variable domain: EPEVTQTPSHQVTQMGQEVILRCVPISNHLYFYWYRQILGQKVEFLVSFYNNEISEKSEIFDDQFSVERPDGSNFTLKIRSTKLEDSAMYFCAIRETEAFFGQGTRLTVV.

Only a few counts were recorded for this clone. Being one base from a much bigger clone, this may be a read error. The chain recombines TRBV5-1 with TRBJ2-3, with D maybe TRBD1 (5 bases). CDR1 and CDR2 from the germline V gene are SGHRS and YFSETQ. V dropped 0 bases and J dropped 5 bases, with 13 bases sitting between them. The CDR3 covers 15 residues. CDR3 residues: CASSLGGAILDTQYF. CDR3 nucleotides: TGCGCCAGCAGCTTGGGTGGGGCGATCTTAGATACGCAGTATTTT.

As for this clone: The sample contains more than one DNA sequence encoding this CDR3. The CDR3 reads CASSVDGWSYEQYF. The CDR3 nucleotides are TGTGCCAGCAGCGTAGACGGGTGGAGTTACGAGCAGTACTTC. The J gene is TRBJ2-7, the V gene TRBV9; no clear D. Trimming removed 0 bases at V and 4 bases at J, with 11 bases between. CDR1 and CDR2 (germline): SGDLS, YYNGEE. CDR3 length: 14 amino acids.